This T cell receptor (beta chain) was sequenced in a study of shared clonotypes between healthy human individuals. Whole-study context: The study drew on a couple of women and a few men aged 18 to 49 as donors.

Concerning this clone: Its target is unknown.

Study-level findings and limits: The diversity represented, both genetic and in exposure history, was limited by few donors.

Between the trimmed V and J ends, which lost 8 bases and 7 bases, there was a span of 17 bases. The germline CDR1 and CDR2 sequences are MNHEY and SMNVEV (reference sequence). The CDR3 length is 14 residues. It was at deep level that the assay was run. Clones were sequenced by immunoSEQ multiplex PCR, and TCRdb holds only the in-frame ones, with some missing. The repertoire consists of 2 million to 3 million clones, with 93% occurring once and the leading ten covering around 0.37%. Material for sequencing was naive CD4+ T cells from PBMCs. Specified subset: CD45RA+ positively selected. This receptor was taken from a man aged 18 to 30 in good health. Some clones in this sample may be carry-over from other donors' samples. J is TRBJ2-2 and V is TRBV27, with D possibly being TRBD1 (6 bases). The CDR3: CASRRGQGHGELFF. The CDR3 bases are TGTGCCAGCCGCAGGGGCCAGGGTCACGGGGAGCTGTTTTTT.